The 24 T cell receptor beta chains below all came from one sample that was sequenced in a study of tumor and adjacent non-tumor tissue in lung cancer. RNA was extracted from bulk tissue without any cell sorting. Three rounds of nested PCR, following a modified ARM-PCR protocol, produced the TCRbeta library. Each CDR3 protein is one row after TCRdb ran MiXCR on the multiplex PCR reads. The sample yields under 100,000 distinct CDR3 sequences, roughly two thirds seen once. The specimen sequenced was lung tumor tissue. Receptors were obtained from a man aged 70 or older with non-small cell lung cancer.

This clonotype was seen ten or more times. CDR3 region: CSVGGQRFREQYF. The CDR3 nucleotides read TGCAGCGTAGGGGGACAGCGCTTCCGGGAGCAGTACTTC. The chain links TRBV29-1 to TRBJ2-7, with 7 nucleotides matching TRBD1. J was trimmed by 7 bases and V by 6 bases; bases with no gene match: 12. Germline CDR1 is SQVTM and CDR2 is ANQGSEA. The CDR3 is 13 residues long.

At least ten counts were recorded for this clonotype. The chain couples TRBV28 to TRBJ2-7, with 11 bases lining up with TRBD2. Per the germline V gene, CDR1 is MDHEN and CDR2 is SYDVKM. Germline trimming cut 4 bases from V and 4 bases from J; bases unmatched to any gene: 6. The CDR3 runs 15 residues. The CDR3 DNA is TGTGCCAGCAGTTCCTTAGCGGGGGGGCGGTACGAGCAGTACTTC. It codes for CASSSLAGGRYEQYF.

The CDR3 DNA sequence: TGTGCCAGCAGTCCGGGACTAGCGGGGGATGTGCAGTATTTT. Residues: CASSPGLAGDVQYF. The V and J genes are TRBV12-3 or TRBV12-4 and TRBJ2-3; 14 bases are a match to TRBD2. V shed 5 bases, J shed 11 bases, and the junction held 6 bases outside the gene matches. This CDR3 spans 14 amino acids.

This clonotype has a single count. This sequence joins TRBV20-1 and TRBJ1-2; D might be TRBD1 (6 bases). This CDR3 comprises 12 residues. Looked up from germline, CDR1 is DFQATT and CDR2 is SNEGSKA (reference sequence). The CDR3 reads CNALFRGYGYTF. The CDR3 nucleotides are TGCAATGCCCTCTTCAGGGGCTATGGCTACACCTTC.

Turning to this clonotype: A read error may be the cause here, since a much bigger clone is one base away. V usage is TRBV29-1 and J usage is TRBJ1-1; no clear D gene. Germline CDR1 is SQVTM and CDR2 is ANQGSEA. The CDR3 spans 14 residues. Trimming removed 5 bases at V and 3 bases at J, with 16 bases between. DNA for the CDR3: TGCAGCGTTTTAAAGGATTTCGTCGACACTGAAGCTTTCTTT. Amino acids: CSVLKDFVDTEAFF.

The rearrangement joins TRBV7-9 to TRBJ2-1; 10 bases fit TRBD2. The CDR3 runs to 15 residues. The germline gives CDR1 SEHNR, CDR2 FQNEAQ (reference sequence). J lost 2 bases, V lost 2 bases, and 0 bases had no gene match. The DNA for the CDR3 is TGTGCCAGCAGCTTACTAGCGGGAGCCTACAATGAGCAGTTCTTC. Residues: CASSLLAGAYNEQFF.

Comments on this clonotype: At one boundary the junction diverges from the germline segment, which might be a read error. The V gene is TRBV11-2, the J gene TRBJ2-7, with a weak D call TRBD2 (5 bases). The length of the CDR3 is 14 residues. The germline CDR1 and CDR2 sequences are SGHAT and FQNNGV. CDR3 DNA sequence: TGTGCCAGCAGTTTAGGTGTGGGAGCCTACGAGCAGTACTTC. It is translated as CASSLGVGAYEQYF.

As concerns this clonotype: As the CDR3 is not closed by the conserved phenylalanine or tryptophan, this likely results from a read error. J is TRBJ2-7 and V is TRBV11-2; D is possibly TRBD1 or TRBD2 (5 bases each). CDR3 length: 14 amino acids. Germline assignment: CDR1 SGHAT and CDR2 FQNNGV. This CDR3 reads CANSLAGSSYEQYY. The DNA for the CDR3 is TGTGCCAACAGCCTAGCAGGGAGCTCCTACGAGCAGTACTAC.

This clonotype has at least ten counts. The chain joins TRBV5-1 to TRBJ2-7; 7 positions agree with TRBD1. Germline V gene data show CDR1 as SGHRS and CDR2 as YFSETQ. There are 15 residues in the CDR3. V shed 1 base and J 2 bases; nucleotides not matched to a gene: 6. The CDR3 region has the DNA TGCGCCAGCAGCTTGACAACCGGGACAGCCTACGAGCAGTACTTC. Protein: CASSLTTGTAYEQYF.

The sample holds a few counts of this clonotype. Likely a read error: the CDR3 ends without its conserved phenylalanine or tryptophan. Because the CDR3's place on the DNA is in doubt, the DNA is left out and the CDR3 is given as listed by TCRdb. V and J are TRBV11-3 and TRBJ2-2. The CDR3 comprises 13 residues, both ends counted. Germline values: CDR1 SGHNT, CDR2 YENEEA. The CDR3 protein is CASSPLNTGELFL.

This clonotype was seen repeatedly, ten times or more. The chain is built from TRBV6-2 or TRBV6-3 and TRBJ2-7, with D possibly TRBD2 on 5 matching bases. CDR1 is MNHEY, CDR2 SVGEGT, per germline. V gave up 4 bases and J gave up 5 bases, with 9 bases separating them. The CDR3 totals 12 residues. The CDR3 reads CASSFYGNEQYF. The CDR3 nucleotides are TGTGCCAGCAGTTTCTACGGGAACGAGCAGTACTTC.

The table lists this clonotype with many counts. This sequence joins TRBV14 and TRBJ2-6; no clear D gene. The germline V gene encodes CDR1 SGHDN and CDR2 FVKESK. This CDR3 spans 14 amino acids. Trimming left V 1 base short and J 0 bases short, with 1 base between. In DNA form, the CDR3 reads TGTGCCAGCAGCCAAGCCTCTGGGGCCAACGTCCTGACTTTC. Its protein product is CASSQASGANVLTF.

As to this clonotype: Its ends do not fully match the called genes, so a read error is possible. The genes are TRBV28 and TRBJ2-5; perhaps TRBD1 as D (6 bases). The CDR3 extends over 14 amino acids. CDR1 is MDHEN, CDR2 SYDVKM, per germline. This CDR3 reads CACSFSAGVATQYF. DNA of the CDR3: TGTGCCTGCAGTTTCTCCGCAGGGGTTGCGACCCAGTACTTC. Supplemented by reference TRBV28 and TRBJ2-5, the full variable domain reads DVKVTQSSRYLVKRTGEKVFLECVQDMDHENMFWYRQDPGLGLRLIYFSYDVKMKEKGDIPEGYSVSREKKERFSLILESASTNQTSMYLCACSFSAGVATQYFGPGTRLLVL.

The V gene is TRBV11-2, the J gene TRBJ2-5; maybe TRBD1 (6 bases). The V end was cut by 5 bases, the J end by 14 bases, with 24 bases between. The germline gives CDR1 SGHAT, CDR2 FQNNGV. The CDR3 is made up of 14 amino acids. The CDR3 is CASSTRQAKETEYF. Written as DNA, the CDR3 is TGTGCCAGCAGCACTAGACAGGCGAAAGAGACCGAATACTTC. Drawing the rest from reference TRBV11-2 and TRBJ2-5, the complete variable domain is EAGVAQSPRYKIIEKRQSVAFWCNPISGHATLYWYQQILGQGPKLLIQFQNNGVVDDSQLPKDRFSAERLKGVDSTLKIQPAKLEDSAVYLCASSTRQAKETEYFGPGTRLLVL.

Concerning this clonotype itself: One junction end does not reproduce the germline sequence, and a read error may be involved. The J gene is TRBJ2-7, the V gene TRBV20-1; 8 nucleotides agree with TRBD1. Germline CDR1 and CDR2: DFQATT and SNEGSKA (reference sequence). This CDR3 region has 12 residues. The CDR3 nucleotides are TGCAGCGGACAGGGCAAGCTCTACGAGCAGTGCTTC. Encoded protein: CSGQGKLYEQCF.

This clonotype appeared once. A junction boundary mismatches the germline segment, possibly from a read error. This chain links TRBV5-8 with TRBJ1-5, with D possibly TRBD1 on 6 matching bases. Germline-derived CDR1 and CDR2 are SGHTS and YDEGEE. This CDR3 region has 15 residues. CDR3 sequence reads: CASSPGQLSNQPQYF. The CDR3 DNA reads TGTGCCAGCAGCCCAGGACAGTTGAGCAATCAGCCCCAATATTTT. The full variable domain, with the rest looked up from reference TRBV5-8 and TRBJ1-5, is EAGVTQSPTHLIKTRGQQATLRCSPISGHTSVYWYQQALGLGLQFLLWYDEGEERNRGNFPPRFSGRQFPNYSSELNVNALELEDSALYLCASSPGQLSNQPQYFGDGTRLSIL.

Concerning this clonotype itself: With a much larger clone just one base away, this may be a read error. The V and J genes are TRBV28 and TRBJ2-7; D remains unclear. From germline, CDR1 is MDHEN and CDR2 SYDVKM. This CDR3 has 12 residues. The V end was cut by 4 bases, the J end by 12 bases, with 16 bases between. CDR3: CASSYGAGPRYF. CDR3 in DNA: TGTGCCAGCAGTTATGGTGCTGGGCCCCGGTACTTC.

CDR3: CASRFTGGCGYTF. CDR3 coding DNA: TGTGCCAGCAGATTTACAGGGGGCTGTGGCTACACCTTC. The V gene is TRBV28, the J gene TRBJ1-2, with 9 bases identical to TRBD1. CDR3 length: 13 residues. The J segment lost 7 bases and the V segment lost 6 bases, leaving 6 bases of the junction unmatched. Germline CDR1 is MDHEN and CDR2 is SYDVKM.

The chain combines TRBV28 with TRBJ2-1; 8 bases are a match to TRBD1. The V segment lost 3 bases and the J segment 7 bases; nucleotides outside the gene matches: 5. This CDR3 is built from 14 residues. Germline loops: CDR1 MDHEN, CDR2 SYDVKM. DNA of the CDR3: TGTGCCAGCAGTTTGCGACAGGGGAATAATGAGCAGTTCTTC. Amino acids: CASSLRQGNNEQFF.

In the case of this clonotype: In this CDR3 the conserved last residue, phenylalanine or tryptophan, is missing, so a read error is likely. The CDR3 DNA reads TGCGCCAGCAGTTATGTCAGGAACTATGGCTACACCATC. Protein product: CASSYVRNYGYTI. The V and J genes are TRBV10-2 and TRBJ1-2; D gene ambiguous. Trimming took 5 bases from V and 2 from J, leaving 9 bases between them. This CDR3 is built from 13 residues. Looked up from germline, CDR1 is WSHSY and CDR2 is SAAADI.

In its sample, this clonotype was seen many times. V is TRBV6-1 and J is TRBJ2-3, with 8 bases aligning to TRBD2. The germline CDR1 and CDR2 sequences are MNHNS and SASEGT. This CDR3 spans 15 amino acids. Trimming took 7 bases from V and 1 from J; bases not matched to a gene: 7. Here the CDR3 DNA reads TGTGCCAGCAAACCCCAACTAGCGGGCACAGATACGCAGTATTTT. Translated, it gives CASKPQLAGTDTQYF.

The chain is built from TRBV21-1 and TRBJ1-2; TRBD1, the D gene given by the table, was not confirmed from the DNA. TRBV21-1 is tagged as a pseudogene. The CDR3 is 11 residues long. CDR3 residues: CASRPRTRTTF. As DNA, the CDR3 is TGTGCCAGCCGCCCCAGGACAAGGACCACCTTC.

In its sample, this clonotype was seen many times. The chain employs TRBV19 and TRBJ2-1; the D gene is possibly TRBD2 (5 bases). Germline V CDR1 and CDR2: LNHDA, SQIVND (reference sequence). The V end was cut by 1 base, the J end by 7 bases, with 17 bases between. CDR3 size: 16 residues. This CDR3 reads CASSIVASSILNEQFF. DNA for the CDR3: TGTGCCAGTAGTATAGTGGCTAGCTCGATTTTAAATGAGCAGTTCTTC.

The CDR3 nucleotides read TGTGCCACCAGTGATCCCCTACAAGGGGGCTACACCTTC. Its translation is CATSDPLQGGYTF. The chain has TRBV24-1 and TRBJ1-2; D gene ambiguous. The CDR3 spans 13 residues. Germline V gene sequence: CDR1 KGHDR, CDR2 SFDVKD. Trimming stripped 3 bases from V and 8 bases from J, with 12 bases between.